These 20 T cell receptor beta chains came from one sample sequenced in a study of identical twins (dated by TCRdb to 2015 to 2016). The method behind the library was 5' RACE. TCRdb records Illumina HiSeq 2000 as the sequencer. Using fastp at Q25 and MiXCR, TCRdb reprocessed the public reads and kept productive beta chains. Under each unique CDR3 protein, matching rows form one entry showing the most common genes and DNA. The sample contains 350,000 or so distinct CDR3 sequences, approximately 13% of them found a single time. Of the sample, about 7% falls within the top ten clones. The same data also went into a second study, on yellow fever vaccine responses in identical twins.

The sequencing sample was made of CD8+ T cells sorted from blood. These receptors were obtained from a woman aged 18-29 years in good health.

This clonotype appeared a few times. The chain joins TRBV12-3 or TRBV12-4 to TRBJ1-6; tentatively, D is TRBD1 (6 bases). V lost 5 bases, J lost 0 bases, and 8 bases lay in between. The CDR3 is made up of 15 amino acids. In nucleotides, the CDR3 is TGTGCCAGCAGTGACAGGAGCTCCTATAATTCACCCCTCCACTTT. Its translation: CASSDRSSYNSPLHF.

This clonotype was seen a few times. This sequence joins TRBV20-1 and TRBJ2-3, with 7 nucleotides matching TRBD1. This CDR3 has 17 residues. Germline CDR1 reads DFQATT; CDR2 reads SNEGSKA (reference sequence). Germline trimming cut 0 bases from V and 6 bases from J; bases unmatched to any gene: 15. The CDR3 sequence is CSARDGDREGGMDTQYF. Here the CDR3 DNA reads TGCAGTGCTAGAGATGGAGACAGGGAAGGGGGCATGGATACGCAGTATTTT.

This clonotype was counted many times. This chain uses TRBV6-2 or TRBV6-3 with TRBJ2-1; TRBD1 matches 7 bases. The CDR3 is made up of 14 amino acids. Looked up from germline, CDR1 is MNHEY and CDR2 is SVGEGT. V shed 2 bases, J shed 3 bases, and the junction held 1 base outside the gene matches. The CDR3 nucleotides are TGTGCCAGCAGTTACCGGGACAGCTACAATGAGCAGTTCTTC. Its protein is CASSYRDSYNEQFF.

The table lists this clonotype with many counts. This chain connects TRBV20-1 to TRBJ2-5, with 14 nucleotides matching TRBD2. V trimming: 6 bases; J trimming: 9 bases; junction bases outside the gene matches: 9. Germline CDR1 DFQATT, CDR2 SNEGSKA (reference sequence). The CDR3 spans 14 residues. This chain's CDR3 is CSAHPGLAGEAQYF. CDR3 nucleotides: TGCAGTGCCCATCCGGGACTAGCGGGAGAAGCCCAGTACTTC.

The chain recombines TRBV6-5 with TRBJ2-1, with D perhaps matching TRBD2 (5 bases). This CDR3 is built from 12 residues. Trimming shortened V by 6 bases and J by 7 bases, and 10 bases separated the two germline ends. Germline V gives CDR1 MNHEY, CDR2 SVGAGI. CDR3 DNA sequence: TGTGCCAGCAGATCTAGCCTTAATGAGCAGTTCTTC. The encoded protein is CASRSSLNEQFF.

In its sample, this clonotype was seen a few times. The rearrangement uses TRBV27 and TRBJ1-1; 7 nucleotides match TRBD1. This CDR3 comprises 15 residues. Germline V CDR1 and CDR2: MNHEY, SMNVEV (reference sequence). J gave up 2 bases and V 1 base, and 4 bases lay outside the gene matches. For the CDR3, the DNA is TGTGCCAGCAGTTTATACTACAGGGGTAACACTGAAGCTTTCTTT. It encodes CASSLYYRGNTEAFF.

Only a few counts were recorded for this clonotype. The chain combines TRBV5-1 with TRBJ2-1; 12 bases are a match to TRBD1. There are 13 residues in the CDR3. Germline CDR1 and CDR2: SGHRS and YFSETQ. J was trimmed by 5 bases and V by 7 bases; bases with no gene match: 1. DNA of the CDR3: TGCGCCAGCCGGGACAGGGGGCACAATGAGCAGTTCTTC. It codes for CASRDRGHNEQFF.

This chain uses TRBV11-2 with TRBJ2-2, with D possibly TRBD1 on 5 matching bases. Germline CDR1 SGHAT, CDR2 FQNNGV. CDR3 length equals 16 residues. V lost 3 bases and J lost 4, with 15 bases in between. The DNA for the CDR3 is TGTGCCAGCAGCTTCTCCTCTCGGACAAGCACCGGGGAGCTGTTTTTT. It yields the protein CASSFSSRTSTGELFF.

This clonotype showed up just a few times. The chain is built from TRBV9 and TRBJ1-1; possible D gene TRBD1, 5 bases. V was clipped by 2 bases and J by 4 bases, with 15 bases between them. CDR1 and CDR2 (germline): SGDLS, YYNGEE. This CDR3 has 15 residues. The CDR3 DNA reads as TGTGCCAGCAGCGTCAGTTTTTCGGGGCGCACTGAAGCTTTCTTT. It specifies CASSVSFSGRTEAFF.

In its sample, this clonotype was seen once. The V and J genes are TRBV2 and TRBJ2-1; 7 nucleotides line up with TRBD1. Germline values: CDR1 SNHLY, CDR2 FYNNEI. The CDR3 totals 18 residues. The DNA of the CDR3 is TGTACCTGCAGTCGAGCGACAGGGCAAACCCCGGGGCTCAATGAGCAGTTCTTC. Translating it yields CTCSRATGQTPGLNEQFF. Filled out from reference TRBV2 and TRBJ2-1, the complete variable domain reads EPEVTQTPSHQVTQMGQEVILRCVPISNHLYFYWYRQILGQKVEFLVSFYNNEISEKSEIFDDQFSVERPDGSNFTLKIRSTKLEDSAMYFCTCSRATGQTPGLNEQFFGPGTRLTVL.

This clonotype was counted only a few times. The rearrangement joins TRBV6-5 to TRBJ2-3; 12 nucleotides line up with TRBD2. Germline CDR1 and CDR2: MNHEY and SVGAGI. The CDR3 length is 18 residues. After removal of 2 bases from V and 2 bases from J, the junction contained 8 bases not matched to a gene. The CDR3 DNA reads TGTGCCAGCAGTTACATGACTAGCGGGGGATACTACACAGATACGCAGTATTTT. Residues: CASSYMTSGGYYTDTQYF.

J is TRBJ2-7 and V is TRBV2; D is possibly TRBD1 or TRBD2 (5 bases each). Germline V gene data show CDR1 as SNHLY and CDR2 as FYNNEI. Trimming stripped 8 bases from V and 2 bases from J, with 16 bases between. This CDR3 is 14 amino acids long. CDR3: CASRTRGPPYEQYV. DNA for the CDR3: TGTGCCAGCCGGACACGGGGTCCTCCCTACGAGCAGTACGTC.

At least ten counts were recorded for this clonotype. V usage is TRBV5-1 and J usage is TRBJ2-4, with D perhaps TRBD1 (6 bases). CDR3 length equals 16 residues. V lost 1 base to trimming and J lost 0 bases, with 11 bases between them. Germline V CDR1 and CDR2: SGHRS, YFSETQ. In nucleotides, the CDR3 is TGCGCCAGCAGCTTGAGGGGGAGAGGAGCCAAAAACATTCAGTACTTC. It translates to CASSLRGRGAKNIQYF.

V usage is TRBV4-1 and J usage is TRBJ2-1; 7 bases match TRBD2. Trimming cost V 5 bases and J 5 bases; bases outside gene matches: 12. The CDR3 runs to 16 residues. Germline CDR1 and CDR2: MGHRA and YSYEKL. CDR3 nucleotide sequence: TGCGCCAGCAGCTCCGAAGCGGGGTTGGGTCACAATGAGCAGTTCTTC. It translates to CASSSEAGLGHNEQFF.

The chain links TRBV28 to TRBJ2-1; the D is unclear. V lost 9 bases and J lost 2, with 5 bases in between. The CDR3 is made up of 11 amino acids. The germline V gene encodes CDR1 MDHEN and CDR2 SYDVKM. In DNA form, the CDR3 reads TGTGCCAGGGGCGCCTACAATGAGCAGTTCTTC. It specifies CARGAYNEQFF.

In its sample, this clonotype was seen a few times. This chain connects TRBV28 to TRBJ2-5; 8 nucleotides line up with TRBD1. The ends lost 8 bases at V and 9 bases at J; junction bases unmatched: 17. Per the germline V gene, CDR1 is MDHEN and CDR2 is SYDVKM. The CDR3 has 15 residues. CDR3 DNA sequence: TGTGCCAGCGAATCAGGCCAGGGGGCAATTGGGGCCCAGTACTTC. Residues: CASESGQGAIGAQYF.

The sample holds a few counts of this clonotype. The CDR3 DNA reads TGTGCCAGCAGCCCCCACCCACAGGGTTACGAGCAGTACGTC. It is translated as CASSPHPQGYEQYV. The chain is built from TRBV11-2 and TRBJ2-7, with D perhaps TRBD1 (6 bases). The length of the CDR3 is 14 residues. The V gene lost 5 bases and the J gene lost 4 bases, with 15 bases spanning the gap. Germline values: CDR1 SGHAT, CDR2 FQNNGV.

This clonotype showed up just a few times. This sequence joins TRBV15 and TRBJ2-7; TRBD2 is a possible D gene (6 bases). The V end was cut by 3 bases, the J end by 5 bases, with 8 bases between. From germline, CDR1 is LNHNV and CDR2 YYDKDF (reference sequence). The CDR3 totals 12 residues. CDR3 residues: CATSSGGHEQYF. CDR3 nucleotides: TGTGCCACCAGCAGCGGGGGACACGAGCAGTACTTC.

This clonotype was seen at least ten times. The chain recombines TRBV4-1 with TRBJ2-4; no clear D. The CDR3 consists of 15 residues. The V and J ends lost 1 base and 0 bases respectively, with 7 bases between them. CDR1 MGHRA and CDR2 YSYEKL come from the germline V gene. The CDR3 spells CASSQVVLAKNIQYF. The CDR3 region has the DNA TGCGCCAGCAGCCAAGTGGTCTTAGCCAAAAACATTCAGTACTTC.

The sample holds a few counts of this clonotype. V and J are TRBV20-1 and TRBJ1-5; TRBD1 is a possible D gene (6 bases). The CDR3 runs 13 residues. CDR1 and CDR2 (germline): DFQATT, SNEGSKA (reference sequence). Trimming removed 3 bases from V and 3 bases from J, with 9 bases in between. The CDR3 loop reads CSASQGFNQPQHF. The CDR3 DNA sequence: TGCAGTGCTAGTCAGGGGTTCAATCAGCCCCAGCATTTT.